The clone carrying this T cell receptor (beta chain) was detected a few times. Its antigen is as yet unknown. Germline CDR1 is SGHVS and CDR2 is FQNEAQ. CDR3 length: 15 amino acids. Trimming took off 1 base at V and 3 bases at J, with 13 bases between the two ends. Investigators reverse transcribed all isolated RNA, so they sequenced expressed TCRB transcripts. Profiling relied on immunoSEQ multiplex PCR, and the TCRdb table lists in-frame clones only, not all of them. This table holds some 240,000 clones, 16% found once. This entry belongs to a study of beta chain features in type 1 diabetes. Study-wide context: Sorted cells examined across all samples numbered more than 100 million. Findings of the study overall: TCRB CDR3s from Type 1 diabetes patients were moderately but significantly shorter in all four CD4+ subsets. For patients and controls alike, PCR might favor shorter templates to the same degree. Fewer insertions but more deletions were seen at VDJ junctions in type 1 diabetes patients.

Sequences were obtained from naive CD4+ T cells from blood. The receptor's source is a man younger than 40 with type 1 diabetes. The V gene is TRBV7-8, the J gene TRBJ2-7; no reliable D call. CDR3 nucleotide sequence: TGTGCCAGCAGCTTAGTCGGGTCTTTGGGCTACGAGCAGTACTTC. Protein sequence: CASSLVGSLGYEQYF.